This entry lists 23 T cell receptor beta chains sequenced from one sample in a study of blood T cell repertoires in COVID-19. The protocol was immunoSEQ multiplex PCR, while the TCRdb copy is restricted to in-frame clones and leaves out a portion. The sample lists 70,000 to 100,000 clones, less than 75% seen once, with approximately 25% in the top ten. The sequenced sample consisted of peripheral blood. The receptors originated from a woman aged 55-69 years in a cohort sampled during active or convalescent COVID-19.

The chain has TRBV7-6 and TRBJ2-2, with TRBD1 as a possible D gene (6 bases). Trimming removed 2 bases at V and 7 bases at J, with 14 bases between. The V gene's germline CDR1 is SGHVS and CDR2 FNYEAQ. There are 15 residues in the CDR3. The CDR3 DNA is TGTGCCAGCAGCTTATCTACAGGGTTGGTCGGGGAGCTGTTTTTT. Protein product: CASSLSTGLVGELFF.

The chain joins TRBV6-2 or TRBV6-3 to TRBJ2-2, with 7 bases identical to TRBD1. CDR1 and CDR2 from the germline V gene are MNHEY and SVGEGT. J gave up 5 bases and V 4 bases, and 1 base lay outside the gene matches. The CDR3 has 13 residues. CDR3 amino acids: CASSSTGTGELFF. CDR3 coding DNA: TGTGCCAGCAGTTCGACAGGGACCGGGGAGCTGTTTTTT.

The chain is built from TRBV5-1 and TRBJ1-1; a possible D gene is TRBD1 (5 bases). Germline V gene sequence: CDR1 SGHRS, CDR2 YFSETQ. V was trimmed by 1 base and J by 9 bases, leaving 16 bases between them. The CDR3 runs 14 residues. CDR3 protein: CASSLSGQNTQAFF. The CDR3 DNA reads as TGCGCCAGCAGCTTGTCAGGGCAGAATACTCAAGCTTTCTTT.

This clone was seen just once. This chain links TRBV9 with TRBJ2-5; D not resolved. V lost 4 bases, J lost 0 bases, and 4 bases lay in between. Germline V gene data show CDR1 as SGDLS and CDR2 as YYNGEE. The CDR3 has 12 amino acids. CDR3 bases: TGTGCCAGCAGCATTAACCAAGAGACCCAGTACTTC. This codes for CASSINQETQYF. The full variable domain, completed using reference TRBV9 and TRBJ2-5, is DSGVTQTPKHLITATGQRVTLRCSPRSGDLSVYWYQQSLDQGLQFLIQYYNGEERAKGNILERFSAQQFPDLHSELNLSSLELGDSALYFCASSINQETQYFGPGTRLLVL.

The chain recombines TRBV5-1 with TRBJ1-5, with D unresolved. The germline CDR1 and CDR2 sequences are SGHRS and YFSETQ. The V end lost 0 bases, the J end lost 0 bases, and 7 bases lay between the germline ends. The CDR3 loop spans 15 amino acids. CDR3 sequence reads: CASSLGTYSNQPQHF. The DNA for the CDR3 is TGCGCCAGCAGCTTGGGTACCTATAGCAATCAGCCCCAGCATTTT.

The rearrangement joins TRBV19 to TRBJ2-5; 7 bases are shared with TRBD2. The trim removed 7 bases at V and 7 bases at J, leaving 9 bases unmatched. The germline V gene has CDR1 LNHDA and CDR2 SQIVND (reference sequence). The CDR3 totals 13 residues. As DNA, the CDR3 is TGTGCCAGTACTCAGGGACCGGGGGGGACCCAGTACTTC. It translates to CASTQGPGGTQYF.

The chain combines TRBV5-4 with TRBJ1-5; no firm D call. The CDR3 spans 15 residues. Germline-derived CDR1 and CDR2 are SGHNT and YYREEE (reference sequence). Trimming removed 0 bases from V and 0 bases from J, with 7 bases in between. As DNA, the CDR3 is TGTGCCAGCAGCTTGGACGGGGTTAGCAATCAGCCCCAGCATTTT. This codes for CASSLDGVSNQPQHF.

This clone was counted between two and nine times. This rearrangement joins TRBV20-1 to TRBJ1-1; D is unresolved. V was trimmed by 3 bases and J by 0 bases, leaving 8 bases between them. This CDR3 contains 13 residues. CDR1 is DFQATT and CDR2 is SNEGSKA in the germline V gene (reference sequence). This chain's CDR3 is CSASSAVNTEAFF. In nucleotides, the CDR3 is TGCAGTGCTAGTTCCGCGGTGAACACTGAAGCTTTCTTT.

The V and J genes are TRBV4-1 and TRBJ2-3; 9 nucleotides agree with TRBD1. This CDR3 has 15 amino acids. With 1 base clipped from V and 5 bases from J, the junction kept 4 bases outside the gene matches. Per the germline V gene, CDR1 is MGHRA and CDR2 is YSYEKL. In nucleotides, the CDR3 is TGCGCCAGCAGCCAAGCGGGACAGGGAGGAGATACGCAGTATTTT. Translated, it gives CASSQAGQGGDTQYF.

This chain joins TRBV2 and TRBJ1-2, with 9 positions matching TRBD1. The CDR3 extends over 13 amino acids. The V segment lost 6 bases and the J segment 8 bases; nucleotides outside the gene matches: 7. Germline V lookup: CDR1 SNHLY, CDR2 FYNNEI. The CDR3 loop is CASSGTGSGGYTF. CDR3 in DNA: TGTGCCAGCAGCGGGACAGGGTCGGGAGGCTACACCTTC. The whole variable domain, remainder taken from reference TRBV2 and TRBJ1-2, is EPEVTQTPSHQVTQMGQEVILRCVPISNHLYFYWYRQILGQKVEFLVSFYNNEISEKSEIFDDQFSVERPDGSNFTLKIRSTKLEDSAMYFCASSGTGSGGYTFGSGTRLTVV.

The V gene is TRBV5-1, the J gene TRBJ2-1; 11 nucleotides agree with TRBD2. The CDR3 totals 14 residues. J lost 9 bases, V lost 4 bases, and 6 bases had no gene match. Germline V gene data show CDR1 as SGHRS and CDR2 as YFSETQ. DNA of the CDR3: TGCGCCAGCAGCGGGACTAGCGGAACAACTGAGCAGTTCTTC. Amino acids: CASSGTSGTTEQFF.

The J gene is TRBJ1-6, the V gene TRBV6-6, with TRBD1 matching 7 bases. V gave up 5 bases and J gave up 5 bases; unmatched junction bases: 15. CDR1 is MNHNY and CDR2 is SVGAGI in the germline V gene (reference sequence). The CDR3 loop spans 18 amino acids. The DNA of the CDR3 is TGTGCCAGCAGTCCTCGGGCCTTACGGGACAGTGATAATTCACCCCTCCACTTT. Its translation is CASSPRALRDSDNSPLHF.

The rearrangement joins TRBV6-2 or TRBV6-3 to TRBJ1-1; tentatively, D is TRBD1 (6 bases). Germline CDR1 is MNHEY and CDR2 is SVGEGT. V lost 0 bases, J lost 5 bases, and 7 bases lay in between. The length of the CDR3 is 13 residues. This CDR3 reads CASSYSGGTEAFF. DNA of the CDR3: TGTGCCAGCAGTTACTCAGGGGGTACTGAAGCTTTCTTT.

The gene calls are TRBV5-1 and TRBJ1-4, with a weak D call TRBD1 (6 bases). V dropped 4 bases and J dropped 0 bases, with 13 bases sitting between them. The CDR3 covers 16 residues. Germline CDR1 and CDR2: SGHRS and YFSETQ. In DNA form, the CDR3 reads TGCGCCAGCAGCCCGGGGGGGGCTTCAACTAATGAAAAACTGTTTTTT. This sequence encodes CASSPGGASTNEKLFF.

The chain recombines TRBV19 with TRBJ2-3; 11 bases align to TRBD2. This CDR3 is built from 15 residues. Looked up from germline, CDR1 is LNHDA and CDR2 is SQIVND (reference sequence). The V segment lost 6 bases and the J segment 3 bases; nucleotides outside the gene matches: 5. This CDR3 reads CASRNSGGATDTQYF. CDR3 bases: TGTGCCAGTAGAAATAGCGGGGGGGCTACAGATACGCAGTATTTT.

The chain is built from TRBV2 and TRBJ2-7; 9 bases map to TRBD2. This CDR3 has 14 amino acids. The germline V gene has CDR1 SNHLY and CDR2 FYNNEI. The J segment lost 5 bases and the V segment lost 4 bases, leaving 6 bases of the junction unmatched. CDR3 DNA: TGTGCCAGCAGTGTTGGTCTAGCGGGGCACGAGCAGTACTTC. It yields the protein CASSVGLAGHEQYF.

This rearrangement joins TRBV18 to TRBJ1-6; 7 bases map to TRBD1. CDR1 is KGHSH and CDR2 is LQKENI in the germline V gene. This CDR3 is 15 amino acids long. The ends lost 6 bases at V and 3 bases at J; junction bases unmatched: 5. The CDR3 reads CASSADRNYNSPLHF. The CDR3 nucleotides read TGTGCCAGCTCCGCGGACAGGAACTATAATTCACCCCTCCACTTT.

CDR3 nucleotide sequence: TGTGCCAGCAGCTTGCCTCTAGCGGGGCAAGAGACCCAGTACTTC. Protein product: CASSLPLAGQETQYF. The chain has TRBV5-5 and TRBJ2-5; TRBD2 matches 9 bases. The germline V gene has CDR1 SGHKS and CDR2 YYEKEE (reference sequence). This CDR3 region has 15 residues. The J segment lost 2 bases and the V segment lost 1 base, leaving 3 bases of the junction unmatched. The complete variable domain, with remaining parts taken from reference TRBV5-5 and TRBJ2-5, reads DAGVTQSPTHLIKTRGQQVTLRCSPISGHKSVSWYQQVLGQGPQFIFQYYEKEERGRGNFPDRFSARQFPNYSSELNVNALLLGDSALYLCASSLPLAGQETQYFGPGTRLLVL.

The gene calls are TRBV5-1 and TRBJ1-3; 9 bases agree with TRBD1. Germline V lookup: CDR1 SGHRS, CDR2 YFSETQ. With 5 bases clipped from V and 4 bases from J, the junction kept 16 bases outside the gene matches. This CDR3 spans 18 amino acids. CDR3 bases: TGCGCCAGCAGTCTTTCACCCCCATCCGGGACAGGGGGAAACACCATATATTTT. This translates into CASSLSPPSGTGGNTIYF.

This CDR3 reads CASSAPRMEEGEQFF. The CDR3 nucleotides read TGTGCCAGCAGTGCCCCCCGAATGGAGGAGGGTGAGCAGTTCTTC. J is TRBJ2-1 and V is TRBV2; possible D gene TRBD2, 6 bases. CDR1 and CDR2 (germline): SNHLY, FYNNEI. V dropped 4 bases and J dropped 9 bases, with 19 bases sitting between them. CDR3 size: 15 residues.

V and J are TRBV2 and TRBJ1-2, with 7 bases fitting TRBD1. Germline assignment: CDR1 SNHLY and CDR2 FYNNEI. Trimming at V came to 3 bases and at J to 7 bases, leaving 14 bases not matched to a gene. This CDR3 is built from 16 residues. The DNA for the CDR3 is TGTGCCAGCAGTGAGAGAGGAATAACAGGGGCGAGTGGCTACACCTTC. It codes for CASSERGITGASGYTF.

The chain recombines TRBV30 with TRBJ2-5, with TRBD1 matching over 11 bases. Unmatched junction bases numbered 15, after V lost 0 bases and J lost 3 bases. This CDR3 contains 19 residues. CDR1 and CDR2 (germline): GTSNPN, SVGIG (reference sequence). CDR3 region: CAWSVGQGVRRGPKETQYF. The CDR3 nucleotides are TGTGCCTGGAGTGTGGGACAGGGGGTGCGTCGGGGTCCAAAAGAGACCCAGTACTTC.

This clone is judged medium-sized (0.01 to 0.1%). The CDR3 DNA reads TGTGCCACCAGCCCAAGCCCCACAGGGTTGGACTACGAGCAGTACTTC. Translation: CATSPSPTGLDYEQYF. The rearrangement uses TRBV15 and TRBJ2-7; D is perhaps TRBD1 (6 bases). Germline values: CDR1 LNHNV, CDR2 YYDKDF (reference sequence). With 5 bases removed from V and 3 bases from J, the gap between germline ends came to 20 bases. The CDR3 is 16 residues long.